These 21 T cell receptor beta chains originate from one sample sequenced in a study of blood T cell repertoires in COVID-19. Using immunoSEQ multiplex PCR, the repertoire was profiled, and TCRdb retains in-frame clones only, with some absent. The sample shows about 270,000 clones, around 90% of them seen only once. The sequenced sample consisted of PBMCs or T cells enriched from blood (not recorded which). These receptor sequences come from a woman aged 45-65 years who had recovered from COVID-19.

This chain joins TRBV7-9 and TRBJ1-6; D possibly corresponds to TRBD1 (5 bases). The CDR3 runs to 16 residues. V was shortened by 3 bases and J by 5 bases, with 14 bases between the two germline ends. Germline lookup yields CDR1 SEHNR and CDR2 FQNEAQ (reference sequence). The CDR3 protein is CASSFGGGWDNSPLHF. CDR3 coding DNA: TGTGCCAGCAGCTTTGGCGGGGGGTGGGATAATTCACCCCTCCACTTT.

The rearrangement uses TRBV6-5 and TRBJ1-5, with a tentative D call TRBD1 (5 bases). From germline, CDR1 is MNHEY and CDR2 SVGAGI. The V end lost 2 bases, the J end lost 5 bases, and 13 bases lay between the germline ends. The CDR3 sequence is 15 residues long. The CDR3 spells CASSYQYWGDQPQHF. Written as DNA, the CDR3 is TGTGCCAGCAGTTACCAGTACTGGGGGGATCAGCCCCAGCATTTT.

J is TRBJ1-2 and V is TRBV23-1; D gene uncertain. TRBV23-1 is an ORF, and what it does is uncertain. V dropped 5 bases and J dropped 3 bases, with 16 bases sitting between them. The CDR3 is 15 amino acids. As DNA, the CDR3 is TGCGCCAGCAGTTGCCCGGGGAGACGTCACTATGGCTACACCTTC. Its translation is CASSCPGRRHYGYTF.

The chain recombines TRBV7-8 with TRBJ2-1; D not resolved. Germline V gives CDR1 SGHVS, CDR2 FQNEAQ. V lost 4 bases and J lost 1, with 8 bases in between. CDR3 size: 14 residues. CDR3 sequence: CASSSSRSYNEQFF. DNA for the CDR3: TGTGCCAGCAGCTCGTCCCGTTCCTACAATGAGCAGTTCTTC.

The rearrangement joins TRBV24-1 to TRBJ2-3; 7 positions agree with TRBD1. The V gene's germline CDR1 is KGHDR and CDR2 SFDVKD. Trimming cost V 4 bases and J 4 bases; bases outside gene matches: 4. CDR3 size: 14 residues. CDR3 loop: CATSEGGTADTQYF. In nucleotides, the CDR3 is TGTGCCACCAGTGAGGGTGGGACAGCAGATACGCAGTATTTT.

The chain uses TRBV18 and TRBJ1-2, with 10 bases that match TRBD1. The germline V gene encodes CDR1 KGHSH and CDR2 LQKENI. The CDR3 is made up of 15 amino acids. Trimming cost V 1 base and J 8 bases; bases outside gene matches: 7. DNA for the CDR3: TGTGCCAGCTCACCACTACGACAGGGGGCAAGGGGCTACACCTTC. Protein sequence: CASSPLRQGARGYTF.

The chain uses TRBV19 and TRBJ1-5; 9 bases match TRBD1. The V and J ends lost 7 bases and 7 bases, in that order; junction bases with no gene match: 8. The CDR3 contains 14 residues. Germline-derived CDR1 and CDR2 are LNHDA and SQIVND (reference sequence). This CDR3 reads CASIPGQGFQPQHF. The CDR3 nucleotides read TGTGCCAGTATACCGGGACAGGGCTTCCAGCCCCAGCATTTT.

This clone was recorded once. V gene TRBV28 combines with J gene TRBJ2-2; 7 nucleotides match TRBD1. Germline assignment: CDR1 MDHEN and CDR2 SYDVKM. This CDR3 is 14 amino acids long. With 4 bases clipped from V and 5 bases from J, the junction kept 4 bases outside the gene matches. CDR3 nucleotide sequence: TGTGCCAGCAGTTCGGGACAGATGACCGGGGAGCTGTTTTTT. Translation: CASSSGQMTGELFF.

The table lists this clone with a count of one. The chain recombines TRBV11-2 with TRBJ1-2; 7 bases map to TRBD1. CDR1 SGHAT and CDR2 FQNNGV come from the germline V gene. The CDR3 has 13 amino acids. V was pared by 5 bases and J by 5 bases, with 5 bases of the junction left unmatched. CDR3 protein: CASSRDRYYGYTF. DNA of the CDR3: TGTGCCAGCAGCCGGGACAGATATTATGGCTACACCTTC.

The CDR3 is CASSVEEADTQYF. The CDR3 DNA reads as TGTGCCAGCAGCGTAGAGGAGGCGGATACGCAGTATTTT. The rearrangement joins TRBV9 to TRBJ2-3, with TRBD2 as a possible D gene (5 bases). The CDR3 totals 13 residues. Germline CDR1 SGDLS, CDR2 YYNGEE. V was trimmed by 0 bases and J by 6 bases, leaving 8 bases between them.

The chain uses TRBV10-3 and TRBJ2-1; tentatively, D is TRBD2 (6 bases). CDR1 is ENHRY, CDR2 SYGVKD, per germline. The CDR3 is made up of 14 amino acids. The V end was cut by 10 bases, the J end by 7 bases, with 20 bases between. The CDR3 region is CATEEGKRWNEQFF. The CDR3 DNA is TGTGCCACCGAGGAGGGAAAGAGATGGAATGAGCAGTTCTTC.

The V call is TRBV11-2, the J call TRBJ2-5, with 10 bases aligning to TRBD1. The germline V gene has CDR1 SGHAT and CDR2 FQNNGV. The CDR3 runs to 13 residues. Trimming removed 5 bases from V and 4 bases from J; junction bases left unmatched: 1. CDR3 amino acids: CASSRDRGETQYF. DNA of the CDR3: TGTGCCAGCAGCCGGGACAGGGGAGAGACCCAGTACTTC.

The CDR3 DNA reads TGCGCCAGCAGTAGGCGACAGGGGGAGGGCTATGGCTACACCTTC. It translates to CASSRRQGEGYGYTF. V usage is TRBV23-1 and J usage is TRBJ1-2; 9 bases line up with TRBD1. TRBV23-1 is sorted into the ORF group, with uncertain function. J gave up 4 bases and V 5 bases, and 8 bases lay outside the gene matches. The CDR3 sequence is 15 residues long.

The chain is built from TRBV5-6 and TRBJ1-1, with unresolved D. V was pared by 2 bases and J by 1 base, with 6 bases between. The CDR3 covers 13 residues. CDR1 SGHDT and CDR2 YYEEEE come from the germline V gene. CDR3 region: CASSFGPNTEAFF. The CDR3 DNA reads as TGTGCCAGCAGCTTTGGGCCGAACACTGAAGCTTTCTTT. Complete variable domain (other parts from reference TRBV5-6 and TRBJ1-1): DAGVTQSPTHLIKTRGQQVTLRCSPKSGHDTVSWYQQALGQGPQFIFQYYEEEERQRGNFPDRFSGHQFPNYSSELNVNALLLGDSALYLCASSFGPNTEAFFGQGTRLTVV.

CDR3 protein: CAWTYGSNQPQHF. CDR3 sequence (DNA): TGTGCCTGGACATACGGTAGCAATCAGCCCCAGCATTTT. The chain recombines TRBV30 with TRBJ1-5; the D is unclear. In germline, CDR1 is GTSNPN, CDR2 SVGIG (reference sequence). The CDR3 totals 13 residues. The germline V and J ends were trimmed by 4 bases and 0 bases, with 7 bases remaining between them.

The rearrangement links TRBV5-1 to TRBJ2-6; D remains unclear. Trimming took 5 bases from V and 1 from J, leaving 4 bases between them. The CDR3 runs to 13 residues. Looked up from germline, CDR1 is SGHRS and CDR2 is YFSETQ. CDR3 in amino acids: CASRLSGANVLTF. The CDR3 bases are TGCGCCAGCAGACTTTCTGGGGCCAACGTCCTGACTTTC.

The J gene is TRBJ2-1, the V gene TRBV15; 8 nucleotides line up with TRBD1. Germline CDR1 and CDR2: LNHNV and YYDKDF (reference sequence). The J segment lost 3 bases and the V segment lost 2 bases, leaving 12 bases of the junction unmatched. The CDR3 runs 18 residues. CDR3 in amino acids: CATSRTDRGPAGYNEQFF. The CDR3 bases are TGTGCCACCAGCAGAACCGACAGGGGCCCCGCGGGCTACAATGAGCAGTTCTTC.

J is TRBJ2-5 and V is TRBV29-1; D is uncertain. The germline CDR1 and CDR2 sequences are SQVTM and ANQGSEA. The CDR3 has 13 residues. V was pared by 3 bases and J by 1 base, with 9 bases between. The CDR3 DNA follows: TGCAGCGTTGAGCCAGGCTCCCAAGAGACCCAGTACTTC. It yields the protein CSVEPGSQETQYF.

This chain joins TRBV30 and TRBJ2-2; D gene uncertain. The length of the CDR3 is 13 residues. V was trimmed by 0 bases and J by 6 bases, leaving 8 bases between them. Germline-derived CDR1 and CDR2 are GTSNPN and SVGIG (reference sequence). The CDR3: CAWSVLISGELFF. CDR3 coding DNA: TGTGCCTGGAGTGTACTAATTTCCGGGGAGCTGTTTTTT.

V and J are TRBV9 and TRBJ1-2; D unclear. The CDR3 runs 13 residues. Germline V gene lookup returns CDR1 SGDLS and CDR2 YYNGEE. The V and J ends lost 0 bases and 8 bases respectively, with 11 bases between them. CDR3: CASSVVGAMGYTF. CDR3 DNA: TGTGCCAGCAGCGTAGTTGGAGCTATGGGCTACACCTTC.

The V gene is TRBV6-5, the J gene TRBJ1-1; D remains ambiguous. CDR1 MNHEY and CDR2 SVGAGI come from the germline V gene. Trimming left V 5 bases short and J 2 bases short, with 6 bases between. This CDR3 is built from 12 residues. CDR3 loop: CASSKSNTEAFF. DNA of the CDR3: TGTGCCAGCAGTAAATCAAACACTGAAGCTTTCTTT.